The entry below describes one T cell receptor beta chain. Its antigen has not been determined. Base qualities are not at hand, and no much larger clone is one base apart. This specimen belongs to a study of technical replicates of blood from a handful of donors (dated by TCRdb to between 2016 and 2019). The library was prepared using the immunoSEQ multiplex PCR assay. This immuneACCESS table, as held by TCRdb, lists in-frame sequences with V and J called but not all clones. Of the missing ones, under half trace to an unresolved V gene in checked studies; the others have no known cause. For this sample there are about 11,000 clones; about 94% appear just once. The top ten clonotypes cover 7% to 8.5% of the sample. The receptor was isolated from a human donor in good health. The sample comprised PBMCs.

The CDR3 protein sequence reads: CASSIGANTGELFF. The nucleotides read TGTGCCAGCAGTATAGGAGCGAACACCGGGGAGCTGTTTTTT. The chain is assembled from TRBV27 and TRBJ2-2, with the D gene not clear enough to name. Trimming costs V 5 bases and J 0 bases, and their ends lie 7 bases apart. CDR1 and CDR2 (MNHEY, SMNVEV) derive from the germline V gene (reference sequence). The CDR3 contains 14 residues, cysteine and phenylalanine counted. Here the CDR3 DNA is all that survives: 42 bases in frame from base 1.